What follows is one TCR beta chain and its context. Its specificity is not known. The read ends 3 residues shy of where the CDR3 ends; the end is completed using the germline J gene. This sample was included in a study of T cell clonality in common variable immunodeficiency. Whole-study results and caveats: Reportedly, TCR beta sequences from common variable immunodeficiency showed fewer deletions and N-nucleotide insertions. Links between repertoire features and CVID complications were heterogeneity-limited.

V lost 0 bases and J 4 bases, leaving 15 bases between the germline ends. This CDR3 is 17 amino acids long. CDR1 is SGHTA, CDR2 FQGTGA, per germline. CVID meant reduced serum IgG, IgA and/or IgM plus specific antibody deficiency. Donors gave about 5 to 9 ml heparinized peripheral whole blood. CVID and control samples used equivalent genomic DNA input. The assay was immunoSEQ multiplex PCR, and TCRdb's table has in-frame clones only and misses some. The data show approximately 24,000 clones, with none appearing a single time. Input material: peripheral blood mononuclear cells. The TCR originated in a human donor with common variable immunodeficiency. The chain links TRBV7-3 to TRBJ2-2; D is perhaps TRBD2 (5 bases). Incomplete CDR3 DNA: TGTGCCAGCAGCTTAACGGCGGGTTCGTTCAGCACCGGGGAG. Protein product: CASSLTAGSFSTGE. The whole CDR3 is CASSLTAGSFSTGELFF.